Presented here are 14 T cell receptor beta chains from one specimen sequenced in a study of blood T cell repertoires in COVID-19. Sequencing used immunoSEQ multiplex PCR; TCRdb keeps in-frame clones, though not all of them. This sample has about 160,000 clones, with 90% to 95% found just once. Sequenced input: peripheral blood. The receptor set was obtained from a woman in her forties or fifties with acute or convalescent COVID-19.

This chain joins TRBV6-5 and TRBJ2-2; 11 bases are shared with TRBD1. Germline V gene lookup returns CDR1 MNHEY and CDR2 SVGAGI. Trimming took 6 bases from V and 5 from J; bases not matched to a gene: 5. CDR3 length equals 15 residues. The CDR3 nucleotides read TGTGCCAGCAGCGCCGGGACAGGGGGAACCGGGGAGCTGTTTTTT. It is translated as CASSAGTGGTGELFF.

This clone was detected only once. The V gene is TRBV30, the J gene TRBJ1-1; D gene ambiguous. Between the trimmed V and J ends, which lost 2 bases and 10 bases, there was a span of 17 bases. The CDR3 loop spans 13 amino acids. CDR1 GTSNPN and CDR2 SVGIG come from the germline V gene (reference sequence). The CDR3 reads CAWSSRLAVGAFF. DNA of the CDR3: TGTGCCTGGAGTTCCCGGTTAGCAGTCGGAGCTTTCTTT. The variable domain in full, with the rest retrieved from reference TRBV30 and TRBJ1-1, is SQTIHQWPATLVQPVGSPLSLECTVEGTSNPNLYWYRQAAGRGLQLLFYSVGIGQISSEVPQNLSASRPQDRQFILSSKKLLLSDSGFYLCAWSSRLAVGAFFGQGTRLTVV.

This clone has only one observation. The gene calls are TRBV24-1 and TRBJ2-7, with 7 nucleotides matching TRBD1. This CDR3 region has 14 residues. Losses at the gene ends were 2 bases for V and 5 bases for J; bases not matched to a gene: 5. CDR1 is KGHDR and CDR2 is SFDVKD in the germline V gene. CDR3 protein: CATSDSGTVDEQYF. The CDR3 DNA reads as TGTGCCACCAGTGATTCTGGGACAGTTGACGAGCAGTACTTC.

The J gene is TRBJ1-6, the V gene TRBV27, with a possible D match to TRBD1 (5 bases). Germline CDR1 MNHEY, CDR2 SMNVEV (reference sequence). The V gene lost 7 bases and the J gene lost 10 bases, with 14 bases spanning the gap. The CDR3 consists of 13 residues. The CDR3 loop reads CASTYRGSSPLHF. In DNA, the CDR3 is TGTGCCAGCACTTATAGGGGTTCCTCACCCCTCCACTTT.

The J gene is TRBJ2-1, the V gene TRBV11-3, with 8 bases that match TRBD1. V lost 1 base to trimming and J lost 6 bases; unmatched junction nucleotides: 2. This CDR3 contains 14 residues. The germline CDR1 and CDR2 sequences are SGHNT and YENEEA. The CDR3 region has the DNA TGTGCCAGCAGCTTAGGGACAGGGAGCAATGAGCAGTTCTTC. This codes for CASSLGTGSNEQFF.

The rearrangement uses TRBV4-3 and TRBJ2-1, with TRBD2 matching over 7 bases. CDR1 and CDR2 from the germline V gene are LGHNA and YSLEER. The CDR3 spans 17 residues. V shed 0 bases and J 0 bases; nucleotides not matched to a gene: 5. The CDR3 region is CASSQEGGRSSYNEQFF. The CDR3, as DNA: TGCGCCAGCAGCCAAGAGGGGGGGAGGAGCTCCTACAATGAGCAGTTCTTC.

A word on this clone: Within the sample, other DNA sequences also encode this same CDR3. The chain couples TRBV19 to TRBJ1-1; D may be TRBD1 (5 bases). The germline V gene has CDR1 LNHDA and CDR2 SQIVND (reference sequence). V was pared by 8 bases and J by 2 bases, with 9 bases between. This CDR3 is built from 12 residues. The CDR3 nucleotides are TGTGCCAGTTTTCAGGGAAACACTGAAGCTTTCTTT. The encoded protein is CASFQGNTEAFF.

V and J are TRBV19 and TRBJ2-1, with 12 bases identical to TRBD2. CDR3 size: 15 residues. Germline CDR1 LNHDA, CDR2 SQIVND (reference sequence). With 5 bases clipped from V and 6 bases from J, the junction kept 5 bases outside the gene matches. The CDR3 DNA is TGTGCCAGTAGTCCGGGACTAGCGGGTGGCAATGAGCAGTTCTTC. Protein: CASSPGLAGGNEQFF.

The chain uses TRBV14 and TRBJ2-1; TRBD1 is a possible D gene (5 bases). Trimming removed 2 bases at V and 1 base at J, with 18 bases between. The CDR3 spans 18 residues. The V gene's germline CDR1 is SGHDN and CDR2 FVKESK. For the CDR3, the DNA is TGTGCCAGCAGCCAACTACTTAGGGGAAGTCGATCCTACAATGAGCAGTTCTTC. This sequence encodes CASSQLLRGSRSYNEQFF.

The J gene is TRBJ1-2, the V gene TRBV12-5; D ambiguous. Deletions cut 0 bases from V and 6 bases from J, with 11 bases between. Germline assignment: CDR1 LGHNT and CDR2 FRNRAP. The CDR3 length is 14 residues. The CDR3 here is CASGLVPGIHGYTF. Written as DNA, the CDR3 is TGTGCTAGTGGTTTGGTGCCGGGAATTCATGGCTACACCTTC.

This chain's CDR3 is CASSLLRQKYTGELFF. The DNA for the CDR3 is TGTGCCAGCAGCCTACTCAGACAGAAGTACACCGGGGAGCTGTTTTTT. V usage is TRBV7-6 and J usage is TRBJ2-2; maybe TRBD1 (5 bases). CDR3 length equals 16 residues. Germline V gene data show CDR1 as SGHVS and CDR2 as FNYEAQ. V dropped 5 bases and J dropped 3 bases, with 16 bases sitting between them.

This chain joins TRBV7-2 and TRBJ2-7, with TRBD2 identical over 9 bases. Germline trimming cut 5 bases from V and 3 bases from J; bases unmatched to any gene: 17. The CDR3 loop spans 18 amino acids. CDR1 is SGHTA, CDR2 FQGNSA, per germline. As DNA, the CDR3 is TGTGCCAGCAGCCTTATTAGGGGTTCTAGCGGGGAACTCTACGAGCAGTACTTC. Its translation is CASSLIRGSSGELYEQYF.

The chain recombines TRBV15 with TRBJ2-1; D gene ambiguous. The V gene's germline CDR1 is LNHNV and CDR2 YYDKDF (reference sequence). Trimming took off 1 base at V and 9 bases at J, with 7 bases between the two ends. The CDR3 extends over 12 amino acids. CDR3 DNA: TGTGCCACCAGCAGAGTCAGGTTTGAGCAGTTCTTC. It yields the protein CATSRVRFEQFF.

The rearrangement uses TRBV7-6 and TRBJ2-1; no clear D. CDR1 is SGHVS, CDR2 FNYEAQ, per germline. V lost 5 bases to trimming and J lost 9 bases, with 11 bases between them. The CDR3 covers 12 residues. CDR3 sequence reads: CASSNPVGEQFF. The CDR3 coding sequence is TGTGCCAGCAGCAACCCGGTCGGTGAGCAGTTCTTC.